The clone carrying this T cell receptor (beta chain) was counted at least ten times. The CDR3 sequence is 14 residues long. Per germline, CDR1 MGHDK and CDR2 SYGVNS. The ends were cut back, 4 bases at V and 2 bases at J, with 12 bases in the middle. The sample belongs to a study of T cells in Graves' hyperthyroidism and ophthalmopathy. TCR beta CDR3 regions were amplified from RNA transcripts. An initial round of RT-PCR targeting the TCR CDR3 relied on the HTBI primer set. Via MiXCR, TCRdb re-called the multiplex PCR reads, giving one row per CDR3 protein. The table shows roughly 300,000 distinct CDR3 sequences, with under 30% occurring only once.

The chain carries TRBV25-1 and TRBJ2-7; no definite D call. Sequenced: blood. This receptor was identified in a middle-aged man with Graves' hyperthyroidism that later progressed to Graves' ophthalmopathy. Here the CDR3 DNA reads TGTGCCAGCAGTGCGTTAGGCGGAACCTACGAGCAGTACTTC. It yields the protein CASSALGGTYEQYF.